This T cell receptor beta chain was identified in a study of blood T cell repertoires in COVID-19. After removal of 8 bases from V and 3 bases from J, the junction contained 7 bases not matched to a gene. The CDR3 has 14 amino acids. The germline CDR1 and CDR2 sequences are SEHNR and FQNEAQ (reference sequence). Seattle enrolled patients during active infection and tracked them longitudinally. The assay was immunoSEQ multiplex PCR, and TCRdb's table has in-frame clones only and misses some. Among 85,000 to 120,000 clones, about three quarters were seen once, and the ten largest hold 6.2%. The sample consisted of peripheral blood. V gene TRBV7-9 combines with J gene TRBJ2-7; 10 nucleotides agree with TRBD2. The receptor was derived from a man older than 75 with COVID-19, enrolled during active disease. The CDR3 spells CASSPGTSVYEQYF. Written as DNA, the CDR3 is TGTGCCAGCTCACCCGGGACTAGCGTCTACGAGCAGTACTTC. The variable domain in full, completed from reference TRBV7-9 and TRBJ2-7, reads DTGVSQNPRHKITKRGQNVTFRCDPISEHNRLYWYRQTLGQGPEFLTYFQNEAQLEKSRLLSDRFSAERPKGSFSTLEIQRTEQGDSAMYLCASSPGTSVYEQYFGPGTRLTVT.